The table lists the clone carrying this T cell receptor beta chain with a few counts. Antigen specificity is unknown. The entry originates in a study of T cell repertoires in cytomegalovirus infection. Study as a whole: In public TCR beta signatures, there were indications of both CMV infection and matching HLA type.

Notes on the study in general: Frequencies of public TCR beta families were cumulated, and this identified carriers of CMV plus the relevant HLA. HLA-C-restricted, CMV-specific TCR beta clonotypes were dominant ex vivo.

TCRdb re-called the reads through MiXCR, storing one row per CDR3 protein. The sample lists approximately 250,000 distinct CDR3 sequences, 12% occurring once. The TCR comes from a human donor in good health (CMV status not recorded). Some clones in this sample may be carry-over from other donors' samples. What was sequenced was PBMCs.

The CDR3 sequence is CATSFSDRGYTF. DNA of the CDR3: TGTGCCACCAGCTTCAGCGACAGGGGCTACACCTTC. The chain joins TRBV15 to TRBJ1-2; D might be TRBD1 (6 bases). Germline CDR1 and CDR2: LNHNV and YYDKDF (reference sequence). The V gene lost 5 bases and the J gene lost 8 bases, with 12 bases spanning the gap. The CDR3 runs 12 residues.